Each of the 20 T cell receptor beta chains below was sequenced from the same sample in a study of long-term antiretroviral therapy in people with HIV. The authors ran the immunoSEQ assay, v3.0, at survey level. This table comes from immunoSEQ multiplex PCR, and its TCRdb copy is limited to in-frame clones, with some not included. Of almost 35,000 clones listed, 80% to 90% are singletons. This sample comprised unsorted PBMCs, obtained roughly 2.8 years before starting antiretroviral therapy. Receptor source: a woman aged 25 to 39 with HIV.

The chain joins TRBV5-1 to TRBJ1-1; no firm D call. The germline V gene has CDR1 SGHRS and CDR2 YFSETQ. The CDR3 sequence is 13 residues long. With 1 base removed from V and 1 base from J, the gap between germline ends came to 5 bases. This CDR3 is CASSLMQNTEAFF. CDR3 coding DNA: TGCGCCAGCAGCTTGATGCAGAACACTGAAGCTTTCTTT.

The rearrangement joins TRBV2 to TRBJ1-4; D gene ambiguous. V gave up 2 bases and J gave up 5 bases, with 6 bases separating them. CDR1 is SNHLY and CDR2 is FYNNEI in the germline V gene. The CDR3 spans 13 residues. The CDR3 DNA reads as TGTGCCAGCAGTGAATACGGGAATGAAAAACTGTTTTTT. Amino acids: CASSEYGNEKLFF.

The chain combines TRBV12-5 with TRBJ2-1; no reliable D call. Germline V gives CDR1 LGHNT, CDR2 FRNRAP. V lost 0 bases, J lost 6 bases, and 12 bases lay in between. The CDR3 totals 15 residues. The CDR3 region is CASGLVLSTVNEQFF. CDR3 bases: TGTGCTAGTGGTTTGGTACTCAGTACAGTCAATGAGCAGTTCTTC.

The rearrangement uses TRBV29-1 and TRBJ2-3; a weak D match, TRBD1 (5 bases). CDR3 size: 17 residues. The germline V and J ends were trimmed by 6 bases and 3 bases, with 25 bases remaining between them. Germline V CDR1 and CDR2: SQVTM, ANQGSEA. In DNA form, the CDR3 reads TGCAGCGTCGCCCAGTATGGGGCCCCTTTAGGGACAGATACGCAGTATTTT. Protein sequence: CSVAQYGAPLGTDTQYF.

The chain carries TRBV27 and TRBJ2-7; D is undetermined. The germline V gene has CDR1 MNHEY and CDR2 SMNVEV (reference sequence). The CDR3 is made up of 14 amino acids. V was cut by 2 bases and J by 3 bases, with 11 bases left in between. CDR3 sequence (DNA): TGTGCCAGCAGTTTAGCGCCAGGAAACTACGAGCAGTACGTC. Its translation is CASSLAPGNYEQYV.

J is TRBJ2-5 and V is TRBV15; 7 positions match TRBD2. Germline trimming cut 1 base from V and 3 bases from J; bases unmatched to any gene: 11. The CDR3 contains 17 residues. Germline V gene sequence: CDR1 LNHNV, CDR2 YYDKDF (reference sequence). The CDR3 sequence is CATSRALMGGGEETQYF. The CDR3 DNA reads as TGTGCCACCAGCAGAGCCCTCATGGGCGGGGGAGAAGAGACCCAGTACTTC.

J is TRBJ2-3 and V is TRBV7-3; D call uncertain. CDR3 length: 11 residues. With 10 bases removed from V and 4 bases from J, the gap between germline ends came to 9 bases. CDR1 is SGHTA, CDR2 FQGTGA, per germline. CDR3: CATGSADTQYF. The CDR3, as DNA: TGTGCCACTGGTTCCGCAGATACGCAGTATTTT.

The chain joins TRBV9 to TRBJ2-3, with 12 bases lining up with TRBD2. CDR3 length: 15 residues. Germline CDR1 and CDR2: SGDLS and YYNGEE. V trimming: 4 bases; J trimming: 1 base; junction bases outside the gene matches: 1. The CDR3 sequence: CASSLAGGRTDTQYF. The CDR3 DNA sequence: TGTGCCAGCAGCCTAGCGGGGGGGCGCACAGATACGCAGTATTTT. The whole variable domain, remainder taken from reference TRBV9 and TRBJ2-3, is DSGVTQTPKHLITATGQRVTLRCSPRSGDLSVYWYQQSLDQGLQFLIQYYNGEERAKGNILERFSAQQFPDLHSELNLSSLELGDSALYFCASSLAGGRTDTQYFGPGTRLTVL.

The chain recombines TRBV14 with TRBJ2-3; D is uncertain. The CDR3 is made up of 14 amino acids. Trimming left V 4 bases short and J 2 bases short, with 10 bases between. Germline CDR1 is SGHDN and CDR2 is FVKESK. This CDR3 reads CASSRSQFTDTQYF. Written as DNA, the CDR3 is TGTGCCAGCAGCCGGTCCCAGTTCACAGATACGCAGTATTTT.

The V and J genes are TRBV14 and TRBJ2-1; 8 bases map to TRBD2. Losses at the gene ends were 0 bases for V and 8 bases for J; bases not matched to a gene: 12. CDR1 and CDR2 (germline): SGHDN, FVKESK. The CDR3 is made up of 17 amino acids. CDR3 residues: CASSQEERGPRRDEQFF. The DNA for the CDR3 is TGTGCCAGCAGCCAAGAAGAGCGGGGGCCGAGACGGGATGAGCAGTTCTTC.

This clone was recorded once. The CDR3 region has the DNA TGTGCCAGCAGTTCAACCCTGACAGGGAGCGTAGCCGGCAATCAGCCCCAGCATTTT. Protein sequence: CASSSTLTGSVAGNQPQHF. This sequence joins TRBV27 and TRBJ1-5; 7 nucleotides line up with TRBD1. This CDR3 has 19 amino acids. CDR1 MNHEY and CDR2 SMNVEV come from the germline V gene (reference sequence). With 4 bases clipped from V and 2 bases from J, the junction kept 17 bases outside the gene matches.

This chain links TRBV14 with TRBJ1-4; possible D gene TRBD1, 5 bases. Looked up from germline, CDR1 is SGHDN and CDR2 is FVKESK. Trimming pared 1 base from V and 2 bases from J, leaving 14 bases between. This CDR3 comprises 17 residues. This CDR3 reads CASSQAGRGATNEKLFF. CDR3 bases: TGTGCCAGCAGCCAAGCCGGGAGGGGCGCTACTAATGAAAAACTGTTTTTT.

The chain uses TRBV10-3 and TRBJ1-1; tentative D call: TRBD1 (6 bases). V was trimmed by 8 bases and J by 4 bases, leaving 8 bases between them. Germline CDR1 and CDR2: ENHRY and SYGVKD. This CDR3 contains 11 residues. In DNA, the CDR3 is TGTGCCATCCAGGGGACCACTGAAGCTTTCTTT. It codes for CAIQGTTEAFF.

The chain has TRBV5-8 and TRBJ2-1; TRBD1 matches at 9 bases. Trimming cost V 3 bases and J 2 bases; bases outside gene matches: 3. Per the germline V gene, CDR1 is SGHTS and CDR2 is YDEGEE. The CDR3 length is 15 residues. CDR3 amino acids: CASSSDRGAYNEQFF. The CDR3 nucleotides are TGTGCCAGCAGCTCGGACAGGGGAGCCTACAATGAGCAGTTCTTC.

The chain uses TRBV29-1 and TRBJ1-1; D remains unclear. V lost 3 bases, J lost 4 bases, and 6 bases lay in between. The CDR3 is 11 amino acids. The germline CDR1 and CDR2 sequences are SQVTM and ANQGSEA. In DNA form, the CDR3 reads TGCAGCGTTGACCGAAGCACTGAAGCTTTCTTT. It translates to CSVDRSTEAFF.

V gene TRBV7-3 combines with J gene TRBJ1-1; D unclear. V shed 5 bases and J shed 3 bases, with 10 bases lying between them. The CDR3 has 13 amino acids. Germline V CDR1 and CDR2: SGHTA, FQGTGA. The CDR3 here is CASSPGMDTEAFF. CDR3 DNA: TGTGCCAGCAGCCCGGGGATGGACACTGAAGCTTTCTTT.

The chain is built from TRBV6-5 and TRBJ1-4, with D perhaps matching TRBD1 (5 bases). V lost 0 bases and J 3 bases, leaving 11 bases between the germline ends. From germline, CDR1 is MNHEY and CDR2 SVGAGI. CDR3 length: 16 amino acids. The CDR3 is CASSYSFQGSNEKLFF. The CDR3, as DNA: TGTGCCAGCAGTTACTCGTTCCAGGGCTCTAATGAAAAACTGTTTTTT.

The rearrangement uses TRBV15 and TRBJ2-3; possibly TRBD2 for D (5 bases). V was shortened by 7 bases and J by 2 bases, with 16 bases between the two germline ends. The germline V gene encodes CDR1 LNHNV and CDR2 YYDKDF (reference sequence). The CDR3 contains 15 residues. The CDR3 DNA reads TGTGCCACCACGGTCCGGGGTACACACACAGATACGCAGTATTTT. It translates to CATTVRGTHTDTQYF.

The CDR3 DNA follows: TGTGCCAGCAGTGATGTAGGGGTGAATTCACCCCTCCACTTT. Its translation: CASSDVGVNSPLHF. V and J are TRBV6-1 and TRBJ1-6; TRBD1 is a possible D gene (5 bases). Germline V gene lookup returns CDR1 MNHNS and CDR2 SASEGT. The CDR3 has 14 residues. Trimming took 3 bases from V and 7 from J, leaving 10 bases between them.

This sequence joins TRBV10-2 and TRBJ2-7; D may be TRBD1 (6 bases). The CDR3 length is 14 residues. V shed 6 bases and J shed 2 bases, with 14 bases lying between them. The V gene's germline CDR1 is WSHSY and CDR2 SAAADI. CDR3 sequence reads: CASREQQGPYEQYV. The CDR3, as DNA: TGCGCCAGCAGGGAACAACAGGGACCCTACGAGCAGTACGTC.